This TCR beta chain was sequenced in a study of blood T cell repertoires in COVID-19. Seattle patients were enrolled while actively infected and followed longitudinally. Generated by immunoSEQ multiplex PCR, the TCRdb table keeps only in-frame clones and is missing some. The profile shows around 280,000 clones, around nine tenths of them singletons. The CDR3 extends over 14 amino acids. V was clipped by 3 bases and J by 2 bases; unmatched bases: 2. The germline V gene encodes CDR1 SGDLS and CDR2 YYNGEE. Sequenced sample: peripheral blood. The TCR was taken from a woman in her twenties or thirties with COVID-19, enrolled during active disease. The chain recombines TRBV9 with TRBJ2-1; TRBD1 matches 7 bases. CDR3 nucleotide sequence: TGTGCCAGCAGCGGGGGACAGCCCTACAATGAGCAGTTCTTC. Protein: CASSGGQPYNEQFF. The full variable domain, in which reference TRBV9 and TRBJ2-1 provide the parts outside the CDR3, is DSGVTQTPKHLITATGQRVTLRCSPRSGDLSVYWYQQSLDQGLQFLIQYYNGEERAKGNILERFSAQQFPDLHSELNLSSLELGDSALYFCASSGGQPYNEQFFGPGTRLTVL.